The source of this T cell receptor (beta chain) is a study of early T cells in non-severe SARS-CoV-2 infection. Study as a whole: Sequenced bulk RNA came from whole blood that was unsorted, and chains were unpaired.

This clonotype was observed a few times. Its antigen is not identified. V was clipped by 5 bases and J by 3 bases; unmatched bases: 6. CDR1 and CDR2 from the germline V gene are MNHNY and SVGAGI (reference sequence). This CDR3 comprises 16 residues. Whole-study findings and limits: VDJdb matches were skewed toward anti-spike CD8 T cell responses.

Individual cDNA molecules received unique molecular identifiers during library preparation. TCRdb processed the 5' RACE reads anew with MiXCR; each CDR3 protein has one entry. The data show tens of thousands of distinct CDR3 sequences, with 10% to 15% seen just once and around 4.7% held by the top ten. This clonotype was obtained from an adult who was a healthcare worker with PCR-confirmed SARS-CoV-2 infection or an uninfected control (not recorded which). This chain links TRBV6-6 with TRBJ1-4; 10 positions match TRBD1. Sequencing was done on a sample of whole blood. In nucleotides, the CDR3 is TGTGCCAGCAGTCTGACAGGGGGCACGGCTAATGAAAAACTGTTTTTT. It is translated as CASSLTGGTANEKLFF.